This T cell receptor beta chain was captured in a study of long-term antiretroviral therapy in people with HIV. At survey level, the immunoSEQ assay was run in its v3.0 version. Produced via immunoSEQ multiplex PCR; TCRdb's table is partial and in-frame only. The sample shows over 30,000 clones, 70% to 90% of them seen only once. The V and J ends lost 10 bases and 2 bases respectively, with 16 bases between them. The germline V gene has CDR1 SGHRS and CDR2 YFSETQ. CDR3 size: 13 residues. The genes are TRBV5-1 and TRBJ2-7; D may be TRBD2 (5 bases). Specimen: unsorted PBMCs, collected 1.1 years after starting antiretroviral therapy. The clonotype was recovered from a man younger than 35 with HIV. CDR3 sequence: CASGSAGPYEQYF. The CDR3 nucleotides read TGCGCCTCGGGGTCGGCCGGTCCCTACGAGCAGTACTTC.